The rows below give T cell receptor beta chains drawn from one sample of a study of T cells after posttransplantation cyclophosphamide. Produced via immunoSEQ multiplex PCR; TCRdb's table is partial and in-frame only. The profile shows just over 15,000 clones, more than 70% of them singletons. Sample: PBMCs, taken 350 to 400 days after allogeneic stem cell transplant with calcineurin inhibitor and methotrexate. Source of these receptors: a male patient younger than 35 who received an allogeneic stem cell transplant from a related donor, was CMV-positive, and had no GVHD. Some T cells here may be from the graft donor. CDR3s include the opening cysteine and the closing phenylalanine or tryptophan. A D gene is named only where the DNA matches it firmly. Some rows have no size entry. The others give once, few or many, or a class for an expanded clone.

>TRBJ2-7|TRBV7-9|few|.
TGTGCCAGCAGCTTAGGTACGGGATTCGGCGAGCAGTACTTC
CASSLGTGFGEQYF
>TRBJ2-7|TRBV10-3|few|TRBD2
TGTGCCATCAGCCCACTAGCGCCCCCCGCCGAGCAGTACTTC
CAISPLAPPAEQYF
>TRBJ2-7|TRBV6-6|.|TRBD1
TGTGCCAGCAGTCGACGGGACAGAGCCTACGAGCAGTACTTC
CASSRRDRAYEQYF
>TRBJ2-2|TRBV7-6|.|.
TGTGCCAGCAGGAGTGTGGAGGAGGCCGGGGAGCTGTTTTTT
CASRSVEEAGELFF
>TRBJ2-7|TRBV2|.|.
TGTGCCAGCATCGCCCGGGAGAGCTCCTACGAGCAGTACTTC
CASIARESSYEQYF
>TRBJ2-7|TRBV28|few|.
TGTGCCAGCAGTTTATTTGCGGTTTCCGAGCAGTACTTC
CASSLFAVSEQYF
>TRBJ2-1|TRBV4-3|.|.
TGCGCCAGCAGCCAGGGTCTAGCGCGCAACAGTGAGCAGTTCTTC
CASSQGLARNSEQFF
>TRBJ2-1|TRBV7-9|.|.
TGTGCCAGCAGCTCAGGTTACAATGAGCAGTTCTTC
CASSSGYNEQFF
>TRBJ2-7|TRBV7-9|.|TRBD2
TGTGCCAGCAGCTTACTGACAGCGGGATCTTACGAGCAGTACTTC
CASSLLTAGSYEQYF
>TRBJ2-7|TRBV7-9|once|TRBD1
TGTGCCAGCAGCTTAGAACAGGGGTCCCACGAGCAGTACTTC
CASSLEQGSHEQYF
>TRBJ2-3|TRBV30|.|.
TGTGCCTGGAGTGTACGCTCAAAGGGGGCAGATACGCAGTATTTT
CAWSVRSKGADTQYF
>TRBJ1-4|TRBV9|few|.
TGTGCCAGCTCTCCGGGAACTAATGAAAAACTGTTTTTT
CASSPGTNEKLFF
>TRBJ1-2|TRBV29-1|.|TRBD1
TGCAGCGTTGGAGACAGGGGGAACTATGGCTACACCTTC
CSVGDRGNYGYTF
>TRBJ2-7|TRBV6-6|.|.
TGTGCCAGCTTACTAGGACTGCGTAGGTACGAGCAGTACTTC
CASLLGLRRYEQYF
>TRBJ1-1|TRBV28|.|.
TGTGCCAGCAGCAAGACCATTGTAATTCAGGGTACGGCTTTCTTT
CASSKTIVIQGTAFF
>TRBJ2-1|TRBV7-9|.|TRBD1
TGTGCCAGCAGCTTTTTTACAGGGGGCACGTTTTCGAGTGAGCAGTTCTTC
CASSFFTGGTFSSEQFF
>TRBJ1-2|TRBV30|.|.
TGTGCCTGGAGTGTCAGGGGCAGCCCCAACTATGGCTACACCTTC
CAWSVRGSPNYGYTF
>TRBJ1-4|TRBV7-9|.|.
TGTGCCAGCAGCGAGGGCCATGGGAATGAAAAACTGTTTTTT
CASSEGHGNEKLFF
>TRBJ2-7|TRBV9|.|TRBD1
TGTGCCAGCAGCGTAGGGACAGGGACAGGTTACGAGCAGTACTTC
CASSVGTGTGYEQYF
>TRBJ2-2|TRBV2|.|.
TGTGCCAGCAGTGAAGCTTCCGGTCCCACCGGGGAGCTGTTTTTT
CASSEASGPTGELFF
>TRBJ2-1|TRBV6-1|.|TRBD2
TGTGCCAGCGGCCGGGGGGGGGTCGGGAATGAGCAGTTCTTC
CASGRGGVGNEQFF
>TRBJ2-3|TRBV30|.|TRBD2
TGTGCCTGGAGGCTAGCGGGAGTTTCAGATACGCAGTATTTT
CAWRLAGVSDTQYF
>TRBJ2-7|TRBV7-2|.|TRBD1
TGTGCCAGCAGCTTGGGACAGTTTCCTTACGAGCAGTACTTC
CASSLGQFPYEQYF
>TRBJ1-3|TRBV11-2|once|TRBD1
TGTGCCAGCAGCTTGGGACAGGAACTAAACACCATATATTTT
CASSLGQELNTIYF
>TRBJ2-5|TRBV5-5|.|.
TGTGCCAGCAGCCTGGACGGGGTGCAGAGGGAGACCCAGTACTTC
CASSLDGVQRETQYF
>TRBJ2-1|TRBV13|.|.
TGTGCCAGCAGCGACCAAGGGGACTCCTACAATGAGCAGTTCTTC
CASSDQGDSYNEQFF
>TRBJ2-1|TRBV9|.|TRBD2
TGTGCCAGCAGTCGACTAGCGGGAGTGGACAGTGAGCAGTTCTTC
CASSRLAGVDSEQFF
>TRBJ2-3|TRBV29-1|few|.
TGCAGCGTTGAGGGTCTGGCGGGACCTCGCACAGATACGCAGTATTTT
CSVEGLAGPRTDTQYF
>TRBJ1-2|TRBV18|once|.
TGTGCCAGCTCACCTCGGACAGACCGCCCTGGGAAAGGCTACACCTTC
CASSPRTDRPGKGYTF
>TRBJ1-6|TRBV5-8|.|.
TGTGCCAGCAGCTTGGCCCCCAGGATTGCTTCACCCCTCCACTTT
CASSLAPRIASPLHF